This T cell receptor (beta chain) was found in a study of Ad26.COV2.S vaccination and SARS-CoV-2 variants. TCRdb's table, derived via immunoSEQ multiplex PCR, lists solely in-frame clones and lacks some. The sample includes some 480,000 clones, approximately 88% of them seen just once. Treatment described: some 20 received Ad26.COV2.S at low or high dose, single or two shots; 5 received placebo; per-sample allocation not given. The samples were gathered on day 63 after the first injection of vaccine or placebo. The V gene's germline CDR1 is MNHEY and CDR2 SVGAGI. Trimming pared 6 bases from V and 0 bases from J, leaving 8 bases between. The CDR3 covers 13 residues. Study observations and caveats: Vaccinees displayed broader spike-specific TCR repertoires than placebo recipients.

Of note for this clone: Its target is not known.

This specimen consisted of peripheral blood, obtained in a trial of Ad26.COV2.S vaccine versus placebo. The receptor was derived from a person aged 18 to 59 who received the Ad26.COV2.S COVID-19 vaccine or a placebo. V and J are TRBV6-5 and TRBJ1-1; D unclear. CDR3 residues: CASSLHLNTEAFF. For the CDR3, the DNA is TGTGCCAGCAGCCTACACTTGAACACTGAAGCTTTCTTT.